These T cell receptor beta chains were read from a single sample in a study of radiation and T cells in renal cell carcinoma. Assay used: immunoSEQ multiplex PCR; TCRdb lists only in-frame clones, some missing. The sample includes 100,000 to 150,000 clones, about 81% of them seen just once. The sample in question was blood, obtained from a patient whose treatment included radiotherapy and nephrectomy. Receptors originate from a man in his fifties with renal cell carcinoma. Both conserved end residues are part of each CDR3. Each record gives: V gene, D gene, clone size, J gene, CDR3 DNA, CDR3 protein. A D gene is named only where the DNA matches it firmly. Some rows mark clone size as missing; the rest say once, few, many or name a class of expanded clone.

>TRBV30|TRBD2|once|TRBJ2-3
TGTGCCTGGGCCGCGTTCGGGACTAGTACAGATACGCAGTATTTT
CAWAAFGTSTDTQYF
>TRBV6-5|NA|NA|TRBJ2-7
TGTGCCAGCGCACGAGTGCGGGGCTACGAGCAGTACTTC
CASARVRGYEQYF
>TRBV7-2|NA|NA|TRBJ2-7
TGTGCCAGCAGCTTAGCGCTTAGCGCCGACTCCTACGAGCAGTACTTC
CASSLALSADSYEQYF
>TRBV6-5|NA|NA|TRBJ2-1
TGTGCCAGCAGGGACTATTCCTACAATGAGCAGTTCTTC
CASRDYSYNEQFF
>TRBV5-1|NA|NA|TRBJ2-3
TGCGCCAGCAGCGGGGGTACCCTCGAGGATACGCAGTATTTT
CASSGGTLEDTQYF
>TRBV29-1|NA|NA|TRBJ2-7
TGCAGCGTTCTTAGCACCGCGGGCTACTACGAGCAGTACTTC
CSVLSTAGYYEQYF
>TRBV5-8|NA|NA|TRBJ2-7
TGTGCCAGCAGCTTGGACAGAAACCCCTACGAGCAGTACTTC
CASSLDRNPYEQYF
>TRBV9|NA|once|TRBJ1-4
TGTGCCAGCAGCGTAGGAGATGGCAGGGTTGCAACTAATGAAAAACTGTTTTTT
CASSVGDGRVATNEKLFF
>TRBV29-1|TRBD2|NA|TRBJ2-1
TGCAGCGTTGAAGATCCCCTGGGACTAAGGGTTTCTAGCGGAAATGAGCAGTTCTTC
CSVEDPLGLRVSSGNEQFF
>TRBV28|TRBD1|once|TRBJ2-4
TGTGCCAGCAGCACCCCGACAGGGGGAAACATTCAGTACTTC
CASSTPTGGNIQYF